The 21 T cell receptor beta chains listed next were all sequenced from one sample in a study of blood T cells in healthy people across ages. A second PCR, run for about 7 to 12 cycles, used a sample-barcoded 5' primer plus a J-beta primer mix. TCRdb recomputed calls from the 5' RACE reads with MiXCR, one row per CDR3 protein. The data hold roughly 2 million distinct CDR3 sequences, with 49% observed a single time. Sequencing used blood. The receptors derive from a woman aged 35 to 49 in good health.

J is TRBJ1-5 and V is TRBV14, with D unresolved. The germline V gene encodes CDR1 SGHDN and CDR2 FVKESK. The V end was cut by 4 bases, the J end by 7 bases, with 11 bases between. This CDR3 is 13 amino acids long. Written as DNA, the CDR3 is TGTGCCAGCAGCCTCCAACTGGGGCAGCCCCAGCATTTT. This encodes CASSLQLGQPQHF.

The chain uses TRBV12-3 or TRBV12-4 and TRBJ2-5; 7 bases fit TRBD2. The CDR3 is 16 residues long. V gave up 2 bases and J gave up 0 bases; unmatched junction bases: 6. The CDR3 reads CASSLRGGFNQETQYF. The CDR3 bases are TGTGCCAGCAGTTTAAGGGGAGGGTTTAACCAAGAGACCCAGTACTTC.

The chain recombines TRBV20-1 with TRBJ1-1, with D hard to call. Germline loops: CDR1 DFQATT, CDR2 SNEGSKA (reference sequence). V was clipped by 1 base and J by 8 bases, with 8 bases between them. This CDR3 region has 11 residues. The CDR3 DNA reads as TGCAGTGCTAGAGGGGAAGAGGAAGCTTTCTTT. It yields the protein CSARGEEEAFF.

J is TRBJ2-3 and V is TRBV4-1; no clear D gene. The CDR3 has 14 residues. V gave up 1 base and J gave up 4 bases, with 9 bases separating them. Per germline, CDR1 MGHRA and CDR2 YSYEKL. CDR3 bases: TGCGCCAGCAGCCAAGGCCGGCTACCAGATACGCAGTATTTT. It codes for CASSQGRLPDTQYF.

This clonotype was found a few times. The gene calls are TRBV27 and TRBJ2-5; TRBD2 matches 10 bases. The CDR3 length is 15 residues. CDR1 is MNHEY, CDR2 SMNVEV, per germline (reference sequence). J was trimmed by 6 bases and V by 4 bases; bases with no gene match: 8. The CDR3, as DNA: TGTGCCAGCAGTTCACAGCGGGGGGGCAGGAAGACCCAGTACTTC. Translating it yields CASSSQRGGRKTQYF.

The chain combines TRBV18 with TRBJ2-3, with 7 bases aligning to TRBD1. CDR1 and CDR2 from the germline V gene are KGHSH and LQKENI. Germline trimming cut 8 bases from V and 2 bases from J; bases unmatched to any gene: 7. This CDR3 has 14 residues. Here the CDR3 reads CASTGAGYTDTQYF. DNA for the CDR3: TGTGCCAGCACAGGGGCCGGCTACACAGATACGCAGTATTTT.

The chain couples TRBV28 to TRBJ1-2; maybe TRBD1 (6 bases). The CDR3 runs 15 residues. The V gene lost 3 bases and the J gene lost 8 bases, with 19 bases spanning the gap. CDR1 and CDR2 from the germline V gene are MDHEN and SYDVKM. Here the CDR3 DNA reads TGTGCCAGCAGTTTTTTGCAGGGGTTAAGTTCCGGCTACACCTTC. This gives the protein CASSFLQGLSSGYTF.

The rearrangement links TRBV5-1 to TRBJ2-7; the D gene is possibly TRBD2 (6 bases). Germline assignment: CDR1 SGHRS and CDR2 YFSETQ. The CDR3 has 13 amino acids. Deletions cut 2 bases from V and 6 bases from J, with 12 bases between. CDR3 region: CASSFATGGEQYF. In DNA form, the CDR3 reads TGCGCCAGCAGCTTCGCGACCGGGGGCGAGCAGTACTTC.

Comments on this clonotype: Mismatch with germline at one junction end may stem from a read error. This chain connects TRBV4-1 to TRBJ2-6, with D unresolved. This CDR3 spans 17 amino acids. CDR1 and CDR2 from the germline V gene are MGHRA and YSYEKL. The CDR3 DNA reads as TGCGCCAGCAGGCATACATTATTGGGCTCTGAGGCCAACGTCCTGACTTTC. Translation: CASRHTLLGSEANVLTF.

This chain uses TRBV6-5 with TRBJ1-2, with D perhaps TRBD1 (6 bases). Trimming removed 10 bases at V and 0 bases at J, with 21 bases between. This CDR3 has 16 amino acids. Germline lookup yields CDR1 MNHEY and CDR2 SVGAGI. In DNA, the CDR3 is TGTGCCACCGGGCCCGGACGGGGGCGGGCTAACTATGGCTACACCTTC. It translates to CATGPGRGRANYGYTF.

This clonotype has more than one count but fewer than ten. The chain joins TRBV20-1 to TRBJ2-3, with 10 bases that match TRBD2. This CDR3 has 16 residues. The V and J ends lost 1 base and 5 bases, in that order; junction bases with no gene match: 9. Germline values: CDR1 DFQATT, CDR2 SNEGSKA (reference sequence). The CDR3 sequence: CSARGLAGVVGDTQYF. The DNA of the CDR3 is TGCAGTGCTAGAGGGCTAGCGGGGGTGGTAGGAGATACGCAGTATTTT.

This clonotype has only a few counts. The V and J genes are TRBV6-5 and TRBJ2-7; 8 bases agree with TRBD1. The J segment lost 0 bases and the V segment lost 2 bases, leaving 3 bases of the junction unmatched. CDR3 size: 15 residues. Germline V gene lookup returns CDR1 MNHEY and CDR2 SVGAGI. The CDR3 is CASSYLDRGSYEQYF. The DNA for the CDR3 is TGTGCCAGCAGTTACCTAGACAGGGGCTCCTACGAGCAGTACTTC.

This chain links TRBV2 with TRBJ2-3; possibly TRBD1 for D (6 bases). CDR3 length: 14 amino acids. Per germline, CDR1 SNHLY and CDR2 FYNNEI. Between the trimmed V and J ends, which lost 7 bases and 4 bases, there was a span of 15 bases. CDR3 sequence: CASNRADVADTQYF. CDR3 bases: TGTGCCAGCAACAGGGCTGACGTGGCAGATACGCAGTATTTT.

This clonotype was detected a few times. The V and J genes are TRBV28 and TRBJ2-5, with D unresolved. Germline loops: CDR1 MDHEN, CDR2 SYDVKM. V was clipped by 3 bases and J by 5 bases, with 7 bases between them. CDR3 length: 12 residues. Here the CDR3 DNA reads TGTGCCAGCAGTTTTGCAGTTGAGACCCAGTACTTC. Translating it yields CASSFAVETQYF.

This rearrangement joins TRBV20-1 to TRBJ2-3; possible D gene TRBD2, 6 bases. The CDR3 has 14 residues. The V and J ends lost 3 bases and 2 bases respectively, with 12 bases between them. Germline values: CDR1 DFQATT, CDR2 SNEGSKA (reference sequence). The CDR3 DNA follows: TGCAGTGCTAGCCGACTAGGATACACAGATACGCAGTATTTT. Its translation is CSASRLGYTDTQYF.

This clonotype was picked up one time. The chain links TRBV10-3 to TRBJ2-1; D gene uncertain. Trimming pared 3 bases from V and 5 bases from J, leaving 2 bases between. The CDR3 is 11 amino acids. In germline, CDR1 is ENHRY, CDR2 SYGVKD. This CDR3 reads CAISEHNEQFF. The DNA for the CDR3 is TGTGCCATCAGTGAACACAATGAGCAGTTCTTC.

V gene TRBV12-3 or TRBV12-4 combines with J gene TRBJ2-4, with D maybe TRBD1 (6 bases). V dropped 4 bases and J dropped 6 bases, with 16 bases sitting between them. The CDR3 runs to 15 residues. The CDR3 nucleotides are TGTGCCAGCAGTTATCCAGGGGCGGTGGGAAACATTCAGTACTTC. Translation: CASSYPGAVGNIQYF.

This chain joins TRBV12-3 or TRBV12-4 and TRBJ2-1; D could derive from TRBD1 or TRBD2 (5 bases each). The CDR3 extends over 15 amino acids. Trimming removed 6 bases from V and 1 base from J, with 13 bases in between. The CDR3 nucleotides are TGTGCCAGCAGAACCGGGACCCCTTCCTACAATGAGCAGTTCTTC. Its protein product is CASRTGTPSYNEQFF.

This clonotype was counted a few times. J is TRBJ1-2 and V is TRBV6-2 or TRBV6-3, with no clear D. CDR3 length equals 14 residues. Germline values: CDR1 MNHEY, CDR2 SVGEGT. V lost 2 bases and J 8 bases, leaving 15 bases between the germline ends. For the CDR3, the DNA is TGTGCCAGCAGTTACGGCCAGACCTGGAGAGGCTACACCTTC. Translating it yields CASSYGQTWRGYTF.

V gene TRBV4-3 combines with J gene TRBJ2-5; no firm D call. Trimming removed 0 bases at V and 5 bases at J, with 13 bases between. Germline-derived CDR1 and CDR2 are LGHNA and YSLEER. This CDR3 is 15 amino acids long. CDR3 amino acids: CASSQEPYLWETQYF. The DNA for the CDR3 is TGCGCCAGCAGCCAAGAACCTTATCTGTGGGAGACCCAGTACTTC.

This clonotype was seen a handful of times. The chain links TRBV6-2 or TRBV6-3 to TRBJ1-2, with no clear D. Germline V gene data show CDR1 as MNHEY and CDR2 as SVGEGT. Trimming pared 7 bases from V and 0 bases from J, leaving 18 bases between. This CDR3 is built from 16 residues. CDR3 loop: CASTEDKLRANYGYTF. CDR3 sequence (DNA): TGTGCCAGCACCGAAGACAAGCTAAGAGCTAACTATGGCTACACCTTC.